This TCR beta chain emerged from a study of response to subunit inactivated influenza vaccine. This clonotype was picked up many times. In TCRdb, the RT-PCR reads were re-called with MiXCR into one record per CDR3 protein. The sample lists under 550,000 distinct CDR3 sequences, approximately 7.7% seen once, with over 10% in the top ten. The sample in question was PBMCs from blood, obtained about 23 months after vaccination. The TCR originated in a man aged 45 to 75 who received an inactivated influenza vaccine.

The CDR3 region has the DNA TGTGCCAGCAGCCCCTACAGGGGGCAGGCCGGGGAGCTGTTTTTT. The encoded protein is CASSPYRGQAGELFF. The chain carries TRBV11-2 and TRBJ2-2, with TRBD1 matching over 9 bases. The CDR3 has 15 residues. The germline V gene encodes CDR1 SGHAT and CDR2 FQNNGV. V dropped 5 bases and J dropped 6; count of bases not matched to a gene: 7.